The 20 T cell receptor beta chains below were found in one sample sequenced in a study of control samples from healthy donors and cancer patients. Sequencing was performed with immunoSEQ multiplex PCR; in TCRdb, only in-frame clones are kept and a portion is missing. The repertoire has 35,000 to 50,000 clones, roughly 86% of them found once; the top ten carry about 10%. Sequencing was performed on PBMCs. Receptors were obtained from an older woman with lung cancer.

This clone has more than one count but fewer than ten. The V gene is TRBV7-6, the J gene TRBJ1-4; 8 bases are shared with TRBD1. Germline CDR1 SGHVS, CDR2 FNYEAQ. After removal of 6 bases from V and 7 bases from J, the junction contained 10 bases not matched to a gene. This CDR3 is built from 15 residues. The CDR3 here is CASSLSLRGLEKLFF. The CDR3 coding sequence is TGTGCCAGCAGTCTAAGTCTCAGGGGGCTTGAAAAACTGTTTTTT.

The chain has TRBV30 and TRBJ1-1; possible D gene TRBD1, 5 bases. V lost 0 bases and J 5 bases, leaving 10 bases between the germline ends. Germline V lookup: CDR1 GTSNPN, CDR2 SVGIG (reference sequence). The CDR3 is 13 amino acids. This CDR3 reads CAWSVPGRTEAFF. CDR3 coding DNA: TGTGCCTGGAGTGTACCAGGGCGAACTGAAGCTTTCTTT.

V gene TRBV6-6 combines with J gene TRBJ2-7; unclear D gene. CDR3 length: 13 residues. Germline loops: CDR1 MNHNY, CDR2 SVGAGI (reference sequence). V lost 7 bases and J 2 bases, leaving 12 bases between the germline ends. The CDR3 sequence is CASTPSETYEQYF. The CDR3 DNA is TGTGCCAGCACCCCCAGCGAAACCTACGAGCAGTACTTC.

The table lists this clone with a count of one. The CDR3, as DNA: TGCGCCAGCAGCCAAGATGGGGGGGGACTAGCGATGAATGAGCAGTTCTTC. This sequence encodes CASSQDGGGLAMNEQFF. This chain links TRBV4-1 with TRBJ2-1; 10 bases match TRBD2. From germline, CDR1 is MGHRA and CDR2 YSYEKL. The V segment lost 0 bases and the J segment 7 bases; nucleotides outside the gene matches: 9. The CDR3 runs to 17 residues.

The chain recombines TRBV5-4 with TRBJ2-3; D is uncertain. The CDR3 contains 14 residues. V lost 3 bases and J lost 0, with 8 bases in between. The V gene's germline CDR1 is SGHNT and CDR2 YYREEE (reference sequence). The DNA of the CDR3 is TGTGCCAGCAGCTCCTGGGTGAGCACAGATACGCAGTATTTT. Translated: CASSSWVSTDTQYF.

There are a few counts of this clone. The rearrangement links TRBV30 to TRBJ1-5, with D uncertain. Germline V lookup: CDR1 GTSNPN, CDR2 SVGIG (reference sequence). Trimming cost V 8 bases and J 1 base, with 9 bases left between them. CDR3 length equals 12 residues. CDR3 in amino acids: CALSESNQPQHF. CDR3 bases: TGTGCCCTCTCGGAGAGCAATCAGCCCCAGCATTTT. The whole variable domain, remainder taken from reference TRBV30 and TRBJ1-5, is SQTIHQWPATLVQPVGSPLSLECTVEGTSNPNLYWYRQAAGRGLQLLFYSVGIGQISSEVPQNLSASRPQDRQFILSSKKLLLSDSGFYLCALSESNQPQHFGDGTRLSIL.

The genes are TRBV30 and TRBJ2-5, with D possibly TRBD1 on 5 matching bases. The CDR3 is made up of 12 amino acids. The V and J ends lost 2 bases and 3 bases respectively, with 7 bases between them. Looked up from germline, CDR1 is GTSNPN and CDR2 is SVGIG (reference sequence). CDR3 sequence reads: CAWSPREETQYF. The CDR3 nucleotides read TGTGCCTGGAGTCCCAGGGAAGAGACCCAGTACTTC.

The gene calls are TRBV24-1 and TRBJ2-1; no clear D gene. The CDR3 consists of 12 residues. Germline CDR1 is KGHDR and CDR2 is SFDVKD. Trimming removed 1 base from V and 11 bases from J, with 8 bases in between. The CDR3 is CATSDFREKQFF. The CDR3 nucleotides read TGTGCCACCAGTGATTTCCGAGAAAAGCAGTTCTTC.

The rearrangement uses TRBV15 and TRBJ2-2; D might be TRBD1 (5 bases). Trimming removed 1 base from V and 5 bases from J, with 11 bases in between. The germline gives CDR1 LNHNV, CDR2 YYDKDF (reference sequence). The CDR3 totals 15 residues. The CDR3 DNA sequence: TGTGCCACCAGCAGAGCGGCAGGGTATACCGGGGAGCTGTTTTTT. Its translation: CATSRAAGYTGELFF.

A single count supports this clone. The rearrangement joins TRBV27 to TRBJ2-7; TRBD1 might be the D (6 bases). The germline CDR1 and CDR2 sequences are MNHEY and SMNVEV (reference sequence). V dropped 3 bases and J dropped 0 bases, with 9 bases sitting between them. CDR3 length equals 14 residues. The CDR3 DNA follows: TGTGCCAGCAGTTTGGACAGAAGCTCCTACGAGCAGTACTTC. Translating gives CASSLDRSSYEQYF.

This clone was picked up a small number of times. The J gene is TRBJ1-6, the V gene TRBV6-5; 7 bases map to TRBD1. V shed 4 bases and J 17 bases; nucleotides not matched to a gene: 11. Germline V gene lookup returns CDR1 MNHEY and CDR2 SVGAGI. The CDR3 has 13 residues. The CDR3 sequence: CASSWADRAVIHF. The CDR3 region has the DNA TGTGCCAGCAGTTGGGCTGACAGGGCCGTTATCCACTTT.

V usage is TRBV11-2 and J usage is TRBJ2-5; TRBD1 might be the D (6 bases). With 1 base removed from V and 2 bases from J, the gap between germline ends came to 11 bases. Germline CDR1 SGHAT, CDR2 FQNNGV. CDR3 length equals 15 residues. The CDR3 sequence: CASSLGGGRQETQYF. DNA of the CDR3: TGTGCCAGCAGCTTAGGAGGGGGACGTCAAGAGACCCAGTACTTC. Full variable domain (missing parts from reference TRBV11-2 and TRBJ2-5): EAGVAQSPRYKIIEKRQSVAFWCNPISGHATLYWYQQILGQGPKLLIQFQNNGVVDDSQLPKDRFSAERLKGVDSTLKIQPAKLEDSAVYLCASSLGGGRQETQYFGPGTRLLVL.

This chain uses TRBV27 with TRBJ2-7; no definite D call. Trimming removed 4 bases from V and 6 bases from J, with 19 bases in between. This CDR3 is 15 amino acids long. CDR1 is MNHEY, CDR2 SMNVEV, per germline (reference sequence). CDR3 in amino acids: CASSSQRDLGFEQYF. DNA for the CDR3: TGTGCCAGCAGTTCCCAGCGCGATTTAGGGTTCGAGCAGTACTTC.

This clone has a single count. The rearrangement uses TRBV5-1 and TRBJ2-2, with D maybe TRBD1 (6 bases). CDR1 is SGHRS, CDR2 YFSETQ, per germline. This CDR3 contains 14 residues. The V end lost 0 bases, the J end lost 7 bases, and 10 bases lay between the germline ends. This chain's CDR3 is CASSLDPGVGELFF. The CDR3 nucleotides read TGCGCCAGCAGCTTGGACCCAGGGGTCGGGGAGCTGTTTTTT.

This clone was detected a few times. This CDR3 reads CASRDGTSVLHYNEQFF. CDR3 DNA sequence: TGTGCCAGCAGGGACGGGACTAGCGTCCTCCACTACAATGAGCAGTTCTTC. The rearrangement uses TRBV2 and TRBJ2-1; 10 nucleotides line up with TRBD2. After removal of 6 bases from V and 3 bases from J, the junction contained 11 bases not matched to a gene. CDR1 is SNHLY and CDR2 is FYNNEI in the germline V gene. This CDR3 has 17 amino acids.

The V call is TRBV11-3, the J call TRBJ2-1; D possibly corresponds to TRBD2 (6 bases). Trimming shortened V by 8 bases and J by 4 bases, and 12 bases separated the two germline ends. The CDR3 has 13 amino acids. Germline lookup yields CDR1 SGHNT and CDR2 YENEEA. CDR3 nucleotide sequence: TGTGCCAGCGGAGGGACGGGTTACAATGAGCAGTTCTTC. Protein product: CASGGTGYNEQFF.

This chain links TRBV4-1 with TRBJ1-4; D ambiguous. The CDR3 runs to 13 residues. CDR1 and CDR2 from the germline V gene are MGHRA and YSYEKL. V dropped 3 bases and J dropped 7 bases, with 9 bases sitting between them. For the CDR3, the DNA is TGCGCCAGCAGCCATCTAATAGGTGAAAAACTGTTTTTT. Protein: CASSHLIGEKLFF.

V usage is TRBV5-6 and J usage is TRBJ2-7; 9 bases map to TRBD2. CDR1 is SGHDT and CDR2 is YYEEEE in the germline V gene. This CDR3 has 15 residues. V was clipped by 0 bases and J by 3 bases; unmatched bases: 4. CDR3 coding DNA: TGTGCCAGCAGCTTGGGCGGGAGGGTCATCTACGAGCAGTACTTC. Translation: CASSLGGRVIYEQYF.

The genes are TRBV5-4 and TRBJ2-7; 7 nucleotides agree with TRBD1. CDR3 size: 15 residues. V shed 0 bases, J shed 3 bases, and the junction held 6 bases outside the gene matches. The germline V gene encodes CDR1 SGHNT and CDR2 YYREEE (reference sequence). CDR3 coding DNA: TGTGCCAGCAGCTTGGCAGGGACAGTAGACTACGAGCAGTACTTC. Translated: CASSLAGTVDYEQYF. Full variable domain (missing parts from reference TRBV5-4 and TRBJ2-7): ETGVTQSPTHLIKTRGQQVTLRCSSQSGHNTVSWYQQALGQGPQFIFQYYREEENGRGNFPPRFSGLQFPNYSSELNVNALELDDSALYLCASSLAGTVDYEQYFGPGTRLTVT.

The genes are TRBV4-3 and TRBJ2-1; D remains unclear. This CDR3 is built from 17 residues. Germline CDR1 and CDR2: LGHNA and YSLEER. Trimming left V 3 bases short and J 5 bases short, with 20 bases between. This CDR3 reads CASSHPGDRTRDNEQFF. DNA for the CDR3: TGCGCCAGCAGCCACCCCGGTGACCGGACCCGGGACAATGAGCAGTTCTTC.